The rows below give T cell receptor beta chains drawn from one sample of a study of T cell changes during pregnancy in multiple sclerosis. Generated by immunoSEQ multiplex PCR, the TCRdb table keeps only in-frame clones and is missing some. The table shows under 80,000 clones, with roughly 94% occurring only once. This specimen was peripheral blood, taken in the third trimester of pregnancy. The receptor set was obtained from a female donor with multiple sclerosis, enrolled in a pregnancy study. The CDR3 runs from the conserved cysteine through the conserved F or W. Fields, in order: clone size, V gene, D gene, J gene, CDR3 protein, CDR3 DNA. The D gene is left open where the match is weak. Clone size appears in some rows only: once, few, many, or a class for an expanded clone.

abundance: once
v_gene: TRBV5-4
d_gene: TRBD1
j_gene: TRBJ1-4
CDR3aa: CARSDRGSEKLFF
CDR3nt: TGTGCCAGGAGCGACAGGGGAAGTGAAAAACTGTTTTTT

abundance: NA
v_gene: TRBV7-2
d_gene: TRBD1
j_gene: TRBJ2-1
CDR3aa: CASSTGQAYNEQFF
CDR3nt: TGTGCCAGCAGCACGGGACAGGCCTACAATGAGCAGTTCTTC

abundance: NA
v_gene: TRBV14
d_gene: NA
j_gene: TRBJ1-1
CDR3aa: CASSQQTGQYTEAFF
CDR3nt: TGTGCCAGCAGCCAACAAACAGGCCAATACACTGAAGCTTTCTTT

abundance: NA
v_gene: TRBV7-8
d_gene: NA
j_gene: TRBJ2-1
CDR3aa: CASSAPRRQNPYNEQFF
CDR3nt: TGTGCCAGCAGCGCCCCCCGGAGGCAGAACCCCTACAATGAGCAGTTCTTC

abundance: NA
v_gene: TRBV6-5
d_gene: NA
j_gene: TRBJ2-2
CDR3aa: CASRPQGNTGELFF
CDR3nt: TGTGCCAGCAGGCCACAGGGGAACACCGGGGAGCTGTTTTTT

abundance: once
v_gene: TRBV25-1
d_gene: NA
j_gene: TRBJ1-4
CDR3aa: CASSSSGEKLFF
CDR3nt: TGTGCCAGCAGCTCCTCGGGAGAAAAACTGTTTTTT

abundance: NA
v_gene: TRBV7-9
d_gene: NA
j_gene: TRBJ1-2
CDR3aa: CASSARTGSYGYTF
CDR3nt: TGTGCCAGCAGCGCCCGAACAGGGTCCTATGGCTACACCTTC

abundance: NA
v_gene: TRBV5-1
d_gene: NA
j_gene: TRBJ2-7
CDR3aa: CASKVGALRTYEQYF
CDR3nt: TGCGCCAGCAAGGTGGGAGCCCTTAGGACCTACGAGCAGTACTTC

abundance: once
v_gene: TRBV5-1
d_gene: NA
j_gene: TRBJ1-5
CDR3aa: CASSPGQLNQPQHF
CDR3nt: TGCGCCAGCAGCCCCGGACAGTTAAATCAGCCCCAGCATTTT

abundance: few
v_gene: TRBV15
d_gene: NA
j_gene: TRBJ1-1
CDR3aa: CATSTLQGVAFF
CDR3nt: TGTGCCACCAGCACCTTACAGGGAGTAGCTTTCTTT

abundance: NA
v_gene: TRBV30
d_gene: TRBD1
j_gene: TRBJ1-4
CDR3aa: CAWQTGGGREKLFF
CDR3nt: TGTGCCTGGCAGACAGGGGGGGGGCGGGAAAAACTGTTTTTT

abundance: NA
v_gene: TRBV4-3
d_gene: NA
j_gene: TRBJ1-5
CDR3aa: CASSQEFSGNQPQHF
CDR3nt: TGCGCCAGCAGCCAAGAGTTTTCGGGCAATCAGCCCCAGCATTTT

abundance: NA
v_gene: TRBV6-6
d_gene: NA
j_gene: TRBJ2-7
CDR3aa: CASSYRGEGGYEQYF
CDR3nt: TGTGCCAGCAGTTACCGGGGAGAAGGTGGGTACGAGCAGTACTTC

abundance: NA
v_gene: TRBV6-5
d_gene: NA
j_gene: TRBJ1-5
CDR3aa: CASSGGARSNQPQHF
CDR3nt: TGTGCCAGCAGTGGGGGGGCGAGGTCTAATCAGCCCCAGCATTTT

abundance: NA
v_gene: TRBV30
d_gene: TRBD1
j_gene: TRBJ2-3
CDR3aa: CASSQDRGTDTQYF
CDR3nt: TGTGCCTCGTCCCAAGACAGGGGCACAGATACGCAGTATTTT

abundance: NA
v_gene: TRBV5-1
d_gene: NA
j_gene: TRBJ2-5
CDR3aa: CASSLLDASEETQYF
CDR3nt: TGCGCCAGCAGCTTGCTCGACGCTAGCGAGGAGACCCAGTACTTC

abundance: NA
v_gene: TRBV10-3
d_gene: TRBD1
j_gene: TRBJ1-2
CDR3aa: CAISNDRVPNYGYTF
CDR3nt: TGTGCCATCAGTAACGACAGGGTACCTAACTATGGCTACACCTTC

abundance: NA
v_gene: TRBV18
d_gene: TRBD1
j_gene: TRBJ1-6
CDR3aa: CASSPQGVESPLHF
CDR3nt: TGTGCCAGCTCACCTCAGGGGGTAGAATCACCCCTCCACTTT

abundance: NA
v_gene: TRBV7-2
d_gene: TRBD2
j_gene: TRBJ2-3
CDR3aa: CASSLGGESTDTQYF
CDR3nt: TGTGCCAGTTCCCTTGGGGGGGAGTCCACAGATACGCAGTATTTT

abundance: NA
v_gene: TRBV14
d_gene: TRBD1
j_gene: TRBJ2-2
CDR3aa: CASSGRQGNTGELFF
CDR3nt: TGTGCCAGCAGCGGTCGACAGGGGAACACCGGGGAGCTGTTTTTT

abundance: NA
v_gene: TRBV6-6
d_gene: NA
j_gene: TRBJ2-7
CDR3aa: CASRRIRSEQYF
CDR3nt: TGTGCCAGCAGGAGGATCCGTAGCGAGCAGTACTTC

abundance: once
v_gene: TRBV10-3
d_gene: TRBD1
j_gene: TRBJ2-3
CDR3aa: CAIRRAPGQGGPKESTDTQYF
CDR3nt: TGTGCCATCAGAAGAGCTCCGGGACAGGGAGGCCCGAAAGAAAGCACAGATACGCAGTATTTT